This record concerns one T cell receptor beta chain sequence. Donors were grouped by their self-reported clinical history. Resolution of symptoms, clearance, or two negative PCRs was present in recovered Cohort 3 donors. This record belongs to a study of blood T cell repertoires in COVID-19. Study as a whole: PBMCs, B-cell-depleted T cells, or T cells provided the cDNA or gDNA that made up the material.

Germline V CDR1 and CDR2: SGHTA, FQGNSA. The CDR3 sequence is 13 residues long. The V end lost 3 bases, the J end lost 7 bases, and 13 bases lay between the germline ends. Authors' methods: Amplifying reference gene primers gave estimates of nucleated cell counts. The data were produced by immunoSEQ multiplex PCR, yet TCRdb's version contains in-frame clones alone and is incomplete. V and J calls and clone size are those listed in that table; D and trimming were worked out from the DNA. In the table there are approximately 160,000 clones, less than 90% of which are singletons. Sequenced input: PBMCs or T cells enriched from blood (not recorded which). This rearrangement joins TRBV7-2 to TRBJ2-7, with D possibly matching TRBD2 (6 bases). The receptor's source is a woman aged 50 to 60 who had recovered from COVID-19. For the CDR3, the DNA is TGTGCCAGCAGCTTGGCGGGGACCGCTGAGCAGTACGTC. This translates into CASSLAGTAEQYV.